This T cell receptor beta chain was captured in a study of molecular identifiers for immune sequencing clone quantification. Turning to the study itself: Sequencing covered four of five parts into which replicate RNA from about 20,000 or 100,000 naive CD8 cells was split. Regarding the study as a whole: More than 97% of effector molecules, versus under 1% of naive-cell molecules, belonged to clones above 20 RNA copies.

Listed TCR primers, together with previously described methods, were used for the bulk TCR libraries. TCRdb recomputed calls from the PCR reads with MiXCR, one row per CDR3 protein. The sample includes about 320,000 distinct CDR3 sequences, about a fifth of them seen just once. Germline CDR1 is MNHEY and CDR2 is SVGAGI. Trimming removed 3 bases from V and 6 bases from J; junction bases left unmatched: 5. The CDR3 sequence is 14 residues long. This clonotype was seen a few times. Its antigen is unidentified. Sorting selected naive CD8 T cells with a CD8+CD4-CCR7+CD45RA+ phenotype. The sequenced sample consisted of naive CD8+ T cells from blood, with Jurkat cell RNA spiked in. Documented subset: FACS-sorted CD8+CD4-CCR7+CD45RA+ naive T cells. The clonotype comes from a human donor in good health. Some libraries in this study had Jurkat cell RNA spiked in. The chain carries TRBV6-5 and TRBJ1-5; 7 bases agree with TRBD1. The CDR3 sequence is CASSYGQGVQPQHF. The CDR3 DNA reads as TGTGCCAGCAGTTATGGGCAGGGGGTTCAGCCCCAGCATTTT.